Below are 5 T cell receptor beta chains sequenced from a single sample in a study of tumor-infiltrating lymphocytes in localized non-small cell lung cancer. Libraries were prepared by immunoSEQ multiplex PCR; TCRdb keeps only in-frame clonotypes and omits some of them. The sample lists about 16,000 clones; around two thirds were seen once. What was sequenced was lung tumor tissue. The source of these receptors is a human donor with non-small cell lung cancer.

The CDR3 reads CASSLGQGGGYEQYF. CDR3 coding DNA: TGTGCCAGCAGCTTAGGACAGGGGGGTGGCTACGAGCAGTACTTC. This chain uses TRBV7-9 with TRBJ2-7; 9 bases are a match to TRBD1. The junction had 4 bases not matched to a gene; V was cut back by 1 base and J by 3 bases. Germline V gene sequence: CDR1 SEHNR, CDR2 FQNEAQ (reference sequence). The CDR3 extends over 15 amino acids.

The V gene is TRBV21-1, the J gene TRBJ2-1; the table calls TRBD2, which could not be checked here. TRBV21-1 is designated a pseudogene. CDR3 length equals 16 residues. As DNA, the CDR3 is TGTGCCAGCAGCAAAAAAGTGCTGGGACTCACCAATGAGCAGTTCTTC. This translates into CASSKKVLGLTNEQFF.

This clone was observed a few times. This chain connects TRBV18 to TRBJ2-3; no reliable D call. Trimming removed 2 bases from V and 1 base from J, with 10 bases in between. This CDR3 is 15 amino acids long. The germline V gene has CDR1 KGHSH and CDR2 LQKENI. The CDR3 DNA reads as TGTGCCAGCTCACCAAGGGAACTCGGCACAGATACGCAGTATTTT. It encodes CASSPRELGTDTQYF.

The rearrangement joins TRBV18 to TRBJ2-5, with D unclear. The CDR3 loop spans 12 amino acids. Trimming took off 3 bases at V and 0 bases at J, with 2 bases between the two ends. CDR1 and CDR2 (germline): KGHSH, LQKENI. The CDR3 protein is CASSPYQETQYF. CDR3 nucleotides: TGTGCCAGCTCACCGTACCAAGAGACCCAGTACTTC.

The chain uses TRBV10-3 and TRBJ1-1; 7 bases match TRBD1. This CDR3 contains 12 residues. The germline V gene has CDR1 ENHRY and CDR2 SYGVKD. V dropped 6 bases and J dropped 7; count of bases not matched to a gene: 5. The CDR3 is CAISVRTGEAFF. CDR3 nucleotides: TGTGCCATCAGCGTTCGGACAGGTGAAGCTTTCTTT.